Described below is a single T cell receptor (beta chain) sequence and its context. No antigen is known for it. Base qualities are not provided; no much larger clone lies one nucleotide away. The data were obtained in a study of control samples from healthy donors and cancer patients (dated by TCRdb to 2019 to 2021). Preparation of the library involved the immunoSEQ multiplex PCR assay. TCRdb took this table from immuneACCESS and kept in-frame rearrangements with V and J called. Such tables lack part of the clones; where checked against another copy, unresolved V genes explain under half of the gap, and the rest is unexplained. A total of 120,000 or so clones appear in this sample, approximately 90% of them only once. In total, the top ten clones hold around 2.5% of the sample. The germline V gene encodes CDR1 SGHNT and CDR2 YYREEE (reference sequence). V gives up 4 bases and J gives up 1 base, and the segment between their germline ends measures 9 bases. The CDR3 has 14 amino acids, counting the end cysteine and phenylalanine. Of all the DNA, just the CDR3 is kept, 42 bases in frame from base 1.

The TCR comes from a young man in good health. The chain employs TRBV5-4 and TRBJ2-4; the D region possibly corresponds to TRBD1 (6 bases align). The sample taken for sequencing was blood. The CDR3 reads CASSITGAKNIQYF. The sequenced DNA is TGTGCCAGCAGCATAACAGGGGCCAAAAACATTCAGTACTTC.